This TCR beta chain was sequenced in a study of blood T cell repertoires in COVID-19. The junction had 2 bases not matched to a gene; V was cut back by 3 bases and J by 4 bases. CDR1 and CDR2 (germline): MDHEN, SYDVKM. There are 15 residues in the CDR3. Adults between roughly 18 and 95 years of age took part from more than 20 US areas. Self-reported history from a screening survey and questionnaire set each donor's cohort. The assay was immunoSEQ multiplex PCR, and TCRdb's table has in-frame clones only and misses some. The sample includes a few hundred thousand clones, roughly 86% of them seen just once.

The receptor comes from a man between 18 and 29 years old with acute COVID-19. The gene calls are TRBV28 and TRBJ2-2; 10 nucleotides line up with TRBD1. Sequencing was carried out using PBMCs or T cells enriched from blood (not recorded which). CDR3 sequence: CASSFWDRGTGELFF. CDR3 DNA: TGTGCCAGCAGTTTTTGGGACAGGGGCACCGGGGAGCTGTTTTTT.